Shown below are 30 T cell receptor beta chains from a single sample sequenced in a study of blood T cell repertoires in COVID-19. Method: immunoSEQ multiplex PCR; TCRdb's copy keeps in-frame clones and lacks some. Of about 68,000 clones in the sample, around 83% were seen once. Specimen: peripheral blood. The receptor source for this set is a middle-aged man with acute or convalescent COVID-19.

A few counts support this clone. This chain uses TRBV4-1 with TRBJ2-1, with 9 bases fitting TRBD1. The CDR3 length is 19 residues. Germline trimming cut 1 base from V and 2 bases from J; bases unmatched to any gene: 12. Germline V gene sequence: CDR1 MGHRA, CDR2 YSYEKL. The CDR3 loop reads CASSQANKGTGLPYNEQFF. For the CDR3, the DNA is TGCGCCAGCAGCCAAGCTAATAAAGGGACAGGGCTTCCCTACAATGAGCAGTTCTTC.

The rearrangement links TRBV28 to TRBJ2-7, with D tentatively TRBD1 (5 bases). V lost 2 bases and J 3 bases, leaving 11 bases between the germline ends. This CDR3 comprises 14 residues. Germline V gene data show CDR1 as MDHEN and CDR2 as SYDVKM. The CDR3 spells CASSLRQGRYEQYF. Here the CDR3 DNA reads TGTGCCAGCAGTTTAAGGCAGGGTCGCTACGAGCAGTACTTC. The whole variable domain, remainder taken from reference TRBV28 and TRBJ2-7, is DVKVTQSSRYLVKRTGEKVFLECVQDMDHENMFWYRQDPGLGLRLIYFSYDVKMKEKGDIPEGYSVSREKKERFSLILESASTNQTSMYLCASSLRQGRYEQYFGPGTRLTVT.

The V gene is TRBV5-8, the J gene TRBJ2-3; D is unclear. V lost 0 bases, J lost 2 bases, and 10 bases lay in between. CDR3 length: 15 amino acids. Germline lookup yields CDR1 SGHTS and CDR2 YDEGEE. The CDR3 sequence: CASSLGRGYTDTQYF. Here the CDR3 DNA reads TGTGCCAGCAGCTTGGGACGAGGATACACAGATACGCAGTATTTT. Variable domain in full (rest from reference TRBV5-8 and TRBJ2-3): EAGVTQSPTHLIKTRGQQATLRCSPISGHTSVYWYQQALGLGLQFLLWYDEGEERNRGNFPPRFSGRQFPNYSSELNVNALELEDSALYLCASSLGRGYTDTQYFGPGTRLTVL.

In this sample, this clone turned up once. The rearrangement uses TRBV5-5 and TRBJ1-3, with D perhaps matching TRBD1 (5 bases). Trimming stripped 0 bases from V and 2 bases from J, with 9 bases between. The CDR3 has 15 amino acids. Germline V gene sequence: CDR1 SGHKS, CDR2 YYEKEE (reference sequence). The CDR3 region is CASSLVGRAGNTIYF. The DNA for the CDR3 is TGTGCCAGCAGCTTGGTGGGCAGGGCTGGAAACACCATATATTTT. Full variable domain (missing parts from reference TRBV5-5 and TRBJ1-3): DAGVTQSPTHLIKTRGQQVTLRCSPISGHKSVSWYQQVLGQGPQFIFQYYEKEERGRGNFPDRFSARQFPNYSSELNVNALLLGDSALYLCASSLVGRAGNTIYFGEGSWLTVV.

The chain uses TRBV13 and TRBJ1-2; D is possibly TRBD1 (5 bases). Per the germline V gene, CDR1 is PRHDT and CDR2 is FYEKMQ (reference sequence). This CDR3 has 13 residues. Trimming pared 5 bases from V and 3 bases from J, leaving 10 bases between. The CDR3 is CASSPTAHYGYTF. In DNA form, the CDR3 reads TGTGCCAGCAGCCCGACAGCTCACTATGGCTACACCTTC.

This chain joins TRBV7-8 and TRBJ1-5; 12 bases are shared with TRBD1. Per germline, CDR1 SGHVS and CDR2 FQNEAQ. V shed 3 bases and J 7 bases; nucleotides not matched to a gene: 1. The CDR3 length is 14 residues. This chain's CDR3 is CASSFGTGGQPQHF. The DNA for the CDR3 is TGTGCCAGCAGCTTTGGGACAGGGGGCCAGCCCCAGCATTTT.

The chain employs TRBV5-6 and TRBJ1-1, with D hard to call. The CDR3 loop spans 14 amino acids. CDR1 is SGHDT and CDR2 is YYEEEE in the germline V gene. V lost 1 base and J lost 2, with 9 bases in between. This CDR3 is CASSLSTLNTEAFF. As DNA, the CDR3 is TGTGCCAGCAGCTTGTCTACCTTAAACACTGAAGCTTTCTTT.

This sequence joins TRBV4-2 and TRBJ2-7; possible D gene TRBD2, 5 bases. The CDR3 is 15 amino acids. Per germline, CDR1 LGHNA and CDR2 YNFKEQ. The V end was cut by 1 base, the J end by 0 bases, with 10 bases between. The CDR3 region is CASSQAPGSSYEQYF. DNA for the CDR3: TGTGCCAGCAGCCAAGCTCCGGGGAGCTCCTACGAGCAGTACTTC.

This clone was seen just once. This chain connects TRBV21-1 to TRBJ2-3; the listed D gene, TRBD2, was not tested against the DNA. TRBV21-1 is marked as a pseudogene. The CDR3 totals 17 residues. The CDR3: CASSSSRLRGGRDTQYF. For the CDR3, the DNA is TGTGCCAGCAGCAGTTCCCGGTTAAGGGGCGGGAGAGATACGCAGTATTTT.

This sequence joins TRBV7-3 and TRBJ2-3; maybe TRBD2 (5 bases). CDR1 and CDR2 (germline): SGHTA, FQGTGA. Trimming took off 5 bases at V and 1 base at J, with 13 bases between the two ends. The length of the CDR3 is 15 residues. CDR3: CASSPIIGGTDTQYF. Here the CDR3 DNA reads TGTGCCAGCAGCCCAATAATCGGGGGCACAGATACGCAGTATTTT.

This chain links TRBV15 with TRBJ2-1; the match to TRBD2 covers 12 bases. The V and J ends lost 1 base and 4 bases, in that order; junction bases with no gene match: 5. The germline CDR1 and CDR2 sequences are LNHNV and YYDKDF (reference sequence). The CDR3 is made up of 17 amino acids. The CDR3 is CATSRGPTSGSYNEQFF. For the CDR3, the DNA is TGTGCCACCAGCAGAGGGCCGACTAGCGGGAGTTACAATGAGCAGTTCTTC.

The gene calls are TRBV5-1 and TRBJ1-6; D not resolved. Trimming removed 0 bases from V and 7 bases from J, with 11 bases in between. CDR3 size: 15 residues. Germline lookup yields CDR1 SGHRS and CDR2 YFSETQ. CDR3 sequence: CASSLAVPENSPLHF. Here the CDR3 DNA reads TGCGCCAGCAGCTTGGCAGTTCCGGAGAATTCACCCCTCCACTTT.

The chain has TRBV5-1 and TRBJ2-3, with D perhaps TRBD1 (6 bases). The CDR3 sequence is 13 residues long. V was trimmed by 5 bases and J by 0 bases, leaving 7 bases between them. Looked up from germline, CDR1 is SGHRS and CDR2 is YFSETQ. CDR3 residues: CASRQGSTDTQYF. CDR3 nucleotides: TGCGCCAGCAGACAGGGTAGCACAGATACGCAGTATTTT.

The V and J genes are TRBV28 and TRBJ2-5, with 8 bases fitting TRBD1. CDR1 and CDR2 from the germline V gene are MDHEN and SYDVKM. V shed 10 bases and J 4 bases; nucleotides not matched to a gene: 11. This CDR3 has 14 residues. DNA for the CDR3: TGTGCCAACTGGACAGGGCTTCTCGGAGAGACCCAGTACTTC. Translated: CANWTGLLGETQYF.

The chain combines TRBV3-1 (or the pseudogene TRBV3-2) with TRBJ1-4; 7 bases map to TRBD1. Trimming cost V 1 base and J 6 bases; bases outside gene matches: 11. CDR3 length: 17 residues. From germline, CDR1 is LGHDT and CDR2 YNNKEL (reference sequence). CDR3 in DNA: TGTGCCAGCAGCCAAGGTTCCCCCGGGACAGCGGATGAAAAACTGTTTTTT. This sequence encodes CASSQGSPGTADEKLFF.

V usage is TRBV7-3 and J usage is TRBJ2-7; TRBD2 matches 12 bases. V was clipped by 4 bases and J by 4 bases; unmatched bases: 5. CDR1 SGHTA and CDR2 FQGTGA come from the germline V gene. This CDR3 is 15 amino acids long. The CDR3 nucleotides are TGTGCCAGCAGCTCACTAGCGGGAGGCCGGTACGAGCAGTACTTC. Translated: CASSSLAGGRYEQYF.

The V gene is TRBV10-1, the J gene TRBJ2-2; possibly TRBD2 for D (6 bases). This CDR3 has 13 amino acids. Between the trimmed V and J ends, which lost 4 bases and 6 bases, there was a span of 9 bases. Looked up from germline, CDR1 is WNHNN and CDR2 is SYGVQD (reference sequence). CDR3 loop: CASSAGAPGELFF. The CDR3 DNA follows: TGCGCCAGCAGTGCGGGAGCTCCCGGGGAGCTGTTTTTT.

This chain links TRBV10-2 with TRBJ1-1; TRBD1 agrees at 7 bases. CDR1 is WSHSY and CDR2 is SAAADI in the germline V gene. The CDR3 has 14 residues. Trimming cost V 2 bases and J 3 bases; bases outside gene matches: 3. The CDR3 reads CASSERDSDTEAFF. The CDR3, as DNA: TGCGCCAGCAGTGAGCGGGACAGCGACACTGAAGCTTTCTTT.

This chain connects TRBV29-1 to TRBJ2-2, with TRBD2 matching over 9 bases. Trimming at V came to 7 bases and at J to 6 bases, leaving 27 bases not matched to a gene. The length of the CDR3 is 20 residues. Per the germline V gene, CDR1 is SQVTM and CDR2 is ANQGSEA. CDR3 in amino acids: CSARLAFGGRARGIAGELFF. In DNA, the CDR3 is TGCAGCGCCCGACTAGCCTTCGGCGGGAGGGCTCGGGGTATTGCCGGGGAGCTGTTTTTT.

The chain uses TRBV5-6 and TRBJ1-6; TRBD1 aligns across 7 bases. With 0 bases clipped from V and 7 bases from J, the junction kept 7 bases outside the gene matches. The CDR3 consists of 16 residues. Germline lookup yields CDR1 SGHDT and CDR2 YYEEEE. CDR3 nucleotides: TGTGCCAGCAGCTTGGATTGGACAGGTGAAAATTCACCCCTCCACTTT. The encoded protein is CASSLDWTGENSPLHF. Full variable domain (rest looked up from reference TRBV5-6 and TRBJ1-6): DAGVTQSPTHLIKTRGQQVTLRCSPKSGHDTVSWYQQALGQGPQFIFQYYEEEERQRGNFPDRFSGHQFPNYSSELNVNALLLGDSALYLCASSLDWTGENSPLHFGNGTRLTVT.

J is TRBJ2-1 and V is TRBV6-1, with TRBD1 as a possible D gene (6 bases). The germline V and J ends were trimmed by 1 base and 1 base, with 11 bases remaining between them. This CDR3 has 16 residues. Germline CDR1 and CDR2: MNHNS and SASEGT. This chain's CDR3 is CASSEGWTVSYNEQFF. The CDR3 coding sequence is TGTGCCAGCAGTGAAGGGTGGACAGTTTCCTACAATGAGCAGTTCTTC.

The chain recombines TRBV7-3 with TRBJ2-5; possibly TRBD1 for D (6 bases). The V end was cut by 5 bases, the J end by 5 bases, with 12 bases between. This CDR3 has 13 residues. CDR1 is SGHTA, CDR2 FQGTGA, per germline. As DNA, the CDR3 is TGTGCCAGCAGCCTAGGGGGAACGGAGACCCAGTACTTC. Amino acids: CASSLGGTETQYF.

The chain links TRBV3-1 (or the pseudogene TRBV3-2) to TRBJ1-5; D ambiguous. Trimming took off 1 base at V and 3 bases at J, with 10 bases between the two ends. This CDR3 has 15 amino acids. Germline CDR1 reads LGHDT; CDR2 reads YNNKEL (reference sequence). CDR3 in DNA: TGTGCCAGCAGCCAAGGAGGGCAGCACAATCAGCCCCAGCATTTT. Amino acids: CASSQGGQHNQPQHF.

The CDR3, as DNA: TGTGCCAGCAGATCGACACTCGGAAACACCATATATTTT. This encodes CASRSTLGNTIYF. J is TRBJ1-3 and V is TRBV2; D uncertain. Germline V gives CDR1 SNHLY, CDR2 FYNNEI. Trimming pared 6 bases from V and 4 bases from J, leaving 10 bases between. The CDR3 length is 13 residues.

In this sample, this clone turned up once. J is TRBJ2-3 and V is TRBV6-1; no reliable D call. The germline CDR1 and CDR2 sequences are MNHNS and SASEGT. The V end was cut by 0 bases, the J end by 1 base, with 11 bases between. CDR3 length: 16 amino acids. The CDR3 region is CASSEALGPGTDTQYF. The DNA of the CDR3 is TGTGCCAGCAGTGAAGCGCTGGGCCCTGGCACAGATACGCAGTATTTT.

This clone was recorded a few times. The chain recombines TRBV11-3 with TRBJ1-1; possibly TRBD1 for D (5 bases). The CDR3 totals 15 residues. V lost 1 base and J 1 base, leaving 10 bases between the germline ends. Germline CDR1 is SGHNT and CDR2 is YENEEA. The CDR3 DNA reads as TGTGCCAGCAGCTTAGGTGGCAGGGCGAACACTGAAGCTTTCTTT. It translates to CASSLGGRANTEAFF.

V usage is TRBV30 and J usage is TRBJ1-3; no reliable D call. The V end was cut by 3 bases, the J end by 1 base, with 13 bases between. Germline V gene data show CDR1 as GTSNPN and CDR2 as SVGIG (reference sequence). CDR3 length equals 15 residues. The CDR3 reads CAWSEQTASGNTIYF. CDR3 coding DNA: TGTGCCTGGAGCGAACAGACGGCGTCTGGAAACACCATATATTTT. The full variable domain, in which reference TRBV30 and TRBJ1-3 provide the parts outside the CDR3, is SQTIHQWPATLVQPVGSPLSLECTVEGTSNPNLYWYRQAAGRGLQLLFYSVGIGQISSEVPQNLSASRPQDRQFILSSKKLLLSDSGFYLCAWSEQTASGNTIYFGEGSWLTVV.

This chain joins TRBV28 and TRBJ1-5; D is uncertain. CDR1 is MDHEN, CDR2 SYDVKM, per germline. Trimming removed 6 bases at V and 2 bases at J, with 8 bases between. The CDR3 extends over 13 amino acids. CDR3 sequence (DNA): TGTGCCAGCAGCGTTCTTGGCAATCAGCCCCAGCATTTT. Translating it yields CASSVLGNQPQHF.

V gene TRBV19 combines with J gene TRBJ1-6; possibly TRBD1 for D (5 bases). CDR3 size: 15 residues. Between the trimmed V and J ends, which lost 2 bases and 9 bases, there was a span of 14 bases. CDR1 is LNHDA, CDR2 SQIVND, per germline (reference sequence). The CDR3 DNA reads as TGTGCCAGTAGTATAAGTCGAACGGGGGGTTCACCCCTCCACTTT. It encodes CASSISRTGGSPLHF.

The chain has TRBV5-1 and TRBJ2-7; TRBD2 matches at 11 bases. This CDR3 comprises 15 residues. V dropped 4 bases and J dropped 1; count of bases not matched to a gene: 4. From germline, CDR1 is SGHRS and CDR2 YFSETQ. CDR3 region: CASSVRLAGSYEQYF. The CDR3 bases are TGCGCCAGCAGCGTGAGACTAGCGGGGTCCTACGAGCAGTACTTC.